Below, 19 T cell receptor beta chains from the same sample are listed, as sequenced in a study of T-cell reconstitution after alpha-beta-depleted transplantation in children. Unique molecular identifiers were used in preparing the TCRbeta library. TCRdb analysed the PCR reads with MiXCR anew, one entry per CDR3 protein. This sample has 600,000 to 700,000 distinct CDR3 sequences, with around 16% found just once. The sample consisted of PBMCs from the stem cell graft donor, taken from the stem cell graft. These receptors came from a human donor who donated a stem cell graft to a child with acute myeloid leukemia.

This clonotype appeared many times. This rearrangement joins TRBV20-1 to TRBJ2-3; TRBD2 matches 12 bases. Germline CDR1 reads DFQATT; CDR2 reads SNEGSKA (reference sequence). V shed 1 base and J 2 bases; nucleotides not matched to a gene: 7. The CDR3 runs to 17 residues. CDR3 sequence reads: CSARGSGLAGYTDTQYF. The CDR3, as DNA: TGCAGTGCTAGAGGCTCTGGACTAGCGGGGTACACAGATACGCAGTATTTT.

The chain is built from TRBV15 and TRBJ1-1; D is uncertain. The CDR3 spans 13 residues. The V gene's germline CDR1 is LNHNV and CDR2 YYDKDF (reference sequence). Trimming removed 3 bases from V and 0 bases from J, with 5 bases in between. CDR3 loop: CATSRRMNTEAFF. DNA for the CDR3: TGTGCCACCAGCAGGAGAATGAACACTGAAGCTTTCTTT.

The chain has TRBV7-9 and TRBJ1-1, with a weak D call TRBD1 (6 bases). The V and J ends lost 1 base and 8 bases respectively, with 29 bases between them. The CDR3 sequence is 19 residues long. The germline gives CDR1 SEHNR, CDR2 FQNEAQ (reference sequence). The CDR3 sequence is CASSLGMGPRGHSQPEAFF. The DNA for the CDR3 is TGTGCCAGCAGCTTAGGGATGGGGCCCAGGGGCCATTCACAACCCGAAGCTTTCTTT.

This clonotype was detected many times. CDR3 coding DNA: TGCAGTGCGGTCGACAGGGCTGGGGCCAACGTCCTGACTTTC. Translating gives CSAVDRAGANVLTF. The V call is TRBV20-1, the J call TRBJ2-6; TRBD1 matches at 7 bases. Germline V gene lookup returns CDR1 DFQATT and CDR2 SNEGSKA (reference sequence). This CDR3 comprises 14 residues. V gave up 6 bases and J gave up 2 bases; unmatched junction bases: 4.

This clonotype has a handful of counts. The chain employs TRBV29-1 and TRBJ1-6; no definite D call. The CDR3 has 13 amino acids. Trimming took 5 bases from V and 3 from J, leaving 8 bases between them. Per germline, CDR1 SQVTM and CDR2 ANQGSEA. Written as DNA, the CDR3 is TGCAGCGTTCGGGCAGACTATAATTCACCCCTCCACTTT. Its protein product is CSVRADYNSPLHF. Supplemented by reference TRBV29-1 and TRBJ1-6, the full variable domain reads SAVISQKPSRDICQRGTSLTIQCQVDSQVTMMFWYRQQPGQSLTLIATANQGSEATYESGFVIDKFPISRPNLTFSTLTVSNMSPEDSSIYLCSVRADYNSPLHFGNGTRLTVT.

The rearrangement uses TRBV20-1 and TRBJ2-2; 9 bases align to TRBD2. The CDR3 runs 15 residues. V lost 5 bases and J lost 6; bases outside the gene matches: 10. Germline V gene lookup returns CDR1 DFQATT and CDR2 SNEGSKA (reference sequence). This chain's CDR3 is CSAEQGGGDPGELFF. The CDR3 DNA reads TGCAGTGCTGAACAGGGCGGGGGGGACCCCGGGGAGCTGTTTTTT.

This clonotype was observed many times. The J gene is TRBJ1-1, the V gene TRBV20-1; 8 bases are shared with TRBD1. Per the germline V gene, CDR1 is DFQATT and CDR2 is SNEGSKA (reference sequence). The CDR3 totals 16 residues. The trim removed 5 bases at V and 3 bases at J, leaving 14 bases unmatched. CDR3 DNA: TGCAGTGCTCTGAGGTCGACAGGGGTTAGTTACACTGAAGCTTTCTTT. Translation: CSALRSTGVSYTEAFF.

The rearrangement links TRBV28 to TRBJ1-5; TRBD1 matches 9 bases. V dropped 2 bases and J dropped 5; count of bases not matched to a gene: 4. The CDR3 has 15 amino acids. Germline CDR1 and CDR2: MDHEN and SYDVKM. CDR3 sequence (DNA): TGTGCCAGCAGTTTAACAGGGGGCGAAGATCAGCCCCAGCATTTT. Translated: CASSLTGGEDQPQHF.

In nucleotides, the CDR3 is TGTGCCAGCAGTTTAGCGGGGGGGATCAGATACGAGCAGTACTTC. Its translation is CASSLAGGIRYEQYF. The chain couples TRBV12-3 or TRBV12-4 to TRBJ2-7; 7 bases match TRBD2. The CDR3 extends over 15 amino acids. V gave up 0 bases and J gave up 4 bases; unmatched junction bases: 6.

In its sample, this clonotype was seen many times. The V gene is TRBV20-1, the J gene TRBJ2-7; 10 bases fit TRBD2. Germline V gives CDR1 DFQATT, CDR2 SNEGSKA (reference sequence). The V gene end was trimmed by 5 bases and the J gene end by 4 bases; junction bases not matched to a gene: 14. The CDR3 is 16 amino acids. CDR3 nucleotide sequence: TGCAGTGCTTCCCCCCTCAGGGATAGCGGGAGGTACGAGCAGTACTTC. It translates to CSASPLRDSGRYEQYF.

This clonotype was picked up a small number of times. CDR3 protein: CSARVTSGGKNEQYV. In nucleotides, the CDR3 is TGCAGTGCTAGAGTGACTAGCGGGGGGAAAAACGAGCAGTACGTC. The chain uses TRBV20-1 and TRBJ2-7, with TRBD2 matching over 13 bases. This CDR3 has 15 residues. J was trimmed by 5 bases and V by 1 base; bases with no gene match: 5. The V gene's germline CDR1 is DFQATT and CDR2 SNEGSKA (reference sequence).

The rearrangement joins TRBV6-1 to TRBJ2-5, with D possibly TRBD1 on 7 matching bases. Trimming removed 6 bases at V and 4 bases at J, with 21 bases between. Germline CDR1 reads MNHNS; CDR2 reads SASEGT. The CDR3 loop spans 16 amino acids. CDR3 sequence (DNA): TGTGCCAGCAGCGAATCAACAGGGGAGGTCGGAGAGACCCAGTACTTC. Residues: CASSESTGEVGETQYF.

The chain couples TRBV5-1 to TRBJ2-5, with 8 bases identical to TRBD2. With 4 bases clipped from V and 2 bases from J, the junction kept 4 bases outside the gene matches. Germline V gives CDR1 SGHRS, CDR2 YFSETQ. This CDR3 comprises 14 residues. In DNA, the CDR3 is TGCGCCAGCAGCGCGCCGGGGGGGCAAGAGACCCAGTACTTC. Its translation is CASSAPGGQETQYF.

Notes on this clonotype: One junction end does not reproduce the germline sequence, and a read error may be involved. The chain uses TRBV7-9 and TRBJ2-3; 9 bases are a match to TRBD2. In germline, CDR1 is SEHNR, CDR2 FQNEAQ (reference sequence). This CDR3 has 15 amino acids. CDR3 amino acids: CASSVAGVSTDTQYF. The DNA for the CDR3 is TGTGCCAGCAGCGTAGCGGGGGTGAGCACAGATACGCAGTATTTT.

This chain uses TRBV24-1 with TRBJ2-1; D ambiguous. V was trimmed by 5 bases and J by 10 bases, leaving 14 bases between them. CDR1 is KGHDR and CDR2 is SFDVKD in the germline V gene. The CDR3 has 13 amino acids. The CDR3 here is CATSGPDPREQFF. The CDR3 DNA reads as TGTGCCACCAGTGGCCCGGACCCGAGGGAGCAGTTCTTC.

This clonotype was observed many times. V gene TRBV20-1 combines with J gene TRBJ2-3, with D possibly TRBD1 on 6 matching bases. The germline V gene encodes CDR1 DFQATT and CDR2 SNEGSKA (reference sequence). The CDR3 sequence is 14 residues long. Trimming took 1 base from V and 0 from J, leaving 8 bases between them. The CDR3 DNA is TGCAGTGCTAGAGGGACAGCTAGCACAGATACGCAGTATTTT. It encodes CSARGTASTDTQYF.

Only a few counts were recorded for this clonotype. V usage is TRBV7-9 and J usage is TRBJ2-1; D call uncertain. Germline assignment: CDR1 SEHNR and CDR2 FQNEAQ (reference sequence). Trimming removed 5 bases from V and 6 bases from J, with 17 bases in between. This CDR3 is built from 15 residues. CDR3 sequence reads: CASSLRAELLNEQFF. The CDR3 region has the DNA TGTGCCAGCAGCCTTCGAGCTGAACTACTCAATGAGCAGTTCTTC.

In this sample, this clonotype turned up a few times. The chain combines TRBV5-4 with TRBJ1-4, with unresolved D. The V end was cut by 4 bases, the J end by 4 bases, with 8 bases between. Germline V gene lookup returns CDR1 SGHNT and CDR2 YYREEE (reference sequence). The CDR3 spans 13 residues. CDR3 protein: CASSPGINEKLFF. The CDR3, as DNA: TGTGCCAGCAGCCCCGGGATTAATGAAAAACTGTTTTTT.

This clonotype was seen repeatedly, ten times or more. This rearrangement joins TRBV20-1 to TRBJ1-5; 10 bases fit TRBD1. V dropped 3 bases and J dropped 0; count of bases not matched to a gene: 2. Germline V lookup: CDR1 DFQATT, CDR2 SNEGSKA (reference sequence). This CDR3 has 15 amino acids. The CDR3: CSARTGGDSNQPQHF. The CDR3 DNA sequence: TGCAGTGCTAGGACAGGGGGCGATAGCAATCAGCCCCAGCATTTT.